This T cell receptor beta chain was identified in a study of neoadjuvant anti-PD-1 for oral cavity cancer. About the study: Non-progressing patients received a fourth nivolumab dose near day 43, then surgery on days 50-56.

Patients had newly diagnosed, untreated stage II-IVA oral cavity squamous cell carcinoma. Regarding this clone: Its antigen is undetermined.

Repertoires were generated with immunoSEQ multiplex PCR, while TCRdb's copy carries only in-frame clones and drops some. The profile shows roughly 67,000 clones, around 83% of them singletons. V trimming: 10 bases; J trimming: 6 bases; junction bases outside the gene matches: 8. This CDR3 spans 12 amino acids. Germline loops: CDR1 MDHEN, CDR2 SYDVKM. General observations from the study: Non-responders to neoadjuvant nivolumab had significantly more clonal PBMC T cells than responders. Pretreatment Treg/Th17 ratio correlated inversely with post-treatment tumor clonality.

This sample comprised PBMCs, obtained before nivolumab (anti-PD-1) treatment. The chain recombines TRBV28 with TRBJ1-2, with 7 bases matching TRBD1. The receptor was isolated from a person between 35 and 79 years old with oral cavity squamous cell carcinoma. The CDR3 bases are TGTGCCATCCTCACCGGACAGGATGGCTACACCTTC. This sequence encodes CAILTGQDGYTF.